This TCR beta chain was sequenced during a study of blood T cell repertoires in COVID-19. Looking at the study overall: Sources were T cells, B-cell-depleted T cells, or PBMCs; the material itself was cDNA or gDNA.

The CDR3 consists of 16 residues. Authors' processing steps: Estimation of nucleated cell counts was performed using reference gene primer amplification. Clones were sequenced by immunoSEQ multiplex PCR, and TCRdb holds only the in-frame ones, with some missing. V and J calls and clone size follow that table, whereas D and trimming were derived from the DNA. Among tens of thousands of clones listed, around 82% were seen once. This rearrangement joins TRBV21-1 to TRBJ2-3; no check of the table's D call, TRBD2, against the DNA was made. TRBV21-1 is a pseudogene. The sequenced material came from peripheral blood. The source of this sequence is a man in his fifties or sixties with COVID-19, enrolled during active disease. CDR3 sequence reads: CASSKGIAGGPDTQYF. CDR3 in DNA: TGTGCCAGCAGCAAAGGGATAGCGGGGGGGCCCGATACGCAGTATTTT.